This TCR beta chain is drawn from a study of preoperative IRX-2 immunotherapy in early breast cancer. Some clones are missing from TCRdb's copy, which holds only in-frame ones; the method was immunoSEQ multiplex PCR. The table lists 30,000 to 45,000 clones, roughly four fifths of them singletons, with about 1.5% in the top ten. This clone was seen only once. V was shortened by 4 bases and J by 0 bases, with 10 bases between the two germline ends. Germline V gene data show CDR1 as GTSNPN and CDR2 as SVGIG (reference sequence). CDR3 length: 15 amino acids. Described treatment: preoperative locoregional IRX-2 cytokine immunotherapy. Samples came from a phase Ib trial of preoperative locoregional IRX-2 cytokine immunotherapy.

Source: lymph node tissue, taken after IRX-2 immunotherapy. This chain connects TRBV30 to TRBJ2-6, with D perhaps matching TRBD1 (6 bases). This clonotype originated in a human donor with breast cancer. The CDR3 DNA follows: TGTGCCTGGAATCAGGGGTACTCTGGGGCCAACGTCCTGACTTTC. Amino acid sequence: CAWNQGYSGANVLTF.